This T cell receptor beta chain was obtained from a study of cytomegalovirus exposure and HLA in healthy donors. The overall study: Among the approximately 400 donors who were genotyped, roughly 86% fell in the genetic ancestry cluster that is associated with self-reported Caucasian donors. Study-level points and caveats: Researchers reported from a later analysis that most CMV-associated TCR beta chains appeared HLA-restricted.

This clone was detected a few times. Its specificity is unknown. PCR amplification relied on 60 Vbeta primers (plus 13 Jbeta primers). Clones were read by immunoSEQ multiplex PCR, and TCRdb kept only the in-frame ones, dropping some. Of 130,000 or so clones listed, roughly 8.3% were seen once; the top ten hold under 5.5%. V lost 6 bases and J 4 bases, leaving 16 bases between the germline ends. CDR3 length equals 14 residues. Germline loops: CDR1 SGHRS, CDR2 YFSETQ. Sequencing used PBMCs. V usage is TRBV5-1 and J usage is TRBJ1-2, with D possibly being TRBD1 (6 bases). This clonotype was obtained from a man aged 35-49 years in good health and CMV-seronegative. For the CDR3, the DNA is TGCGCCAGCAAACCTCAGGGGCCACCCTATGGCTACACCTTC. Protein: CASKPQGPPYGYTF.